This T cell receptor beta chain was recorded in a study of blood T cell repertoires in COVID-19 (dated by TCRdb to the early 2020s). Describing the broader study: Samples covering the acute and convalescent phases of COVID-19 were provided by collaborators in the United States, Italy and Spain. The material from the prospective study consisted of cDNA or gDNA derived from T cells, B-cell-depleted T cells, or PBMCs. Deeply sampled blood TCRbeta repertoires from subjects exposed to, actively infected with, or recovered from COVID-19 were included in the dataset. A freely available public database, intended as a resource for researchers studying the immune response to SARS-CoV-2, is where the repertoires were released. The samples were drawn from the first 160 participants of the ongoing ImmuneRACE study and from 1,254 subjects provided by 6 global collaborators. Sample metadata almost always included a de-identified subject ID, COVID-19 status, age in years and sex. Where HLA class I and class II types were available, the types were taken from metadata supplied by the sample provider, not from assay-based typing.

TCRbeta CDR3 regions were amplified from genomic DNA using the immunoSEQ Assay, a bias-controlled multiplex PCR. The authors processed their data as follows. The number of nucleated cells in each sample was estimated by amplification of reference gene primers within the assay. To quantify the absolute abundance of each unique TCRbeta CDR3 rearrangement, sequence reads were collapsed and filtered. For each sample, productive Simpson clonality was calculated as the square root of Simpson's diversity index across productive rearrangements. Entries here come from immuneACCESS through TCRdb and include only in-frame sequences with V and J called. Some clones fail to appear in such tables; in the studies checked, an unresolved V gene covers under half of the shortfall, and the cause of the remainder is unknown. That table supplies the V and J calls and clone size; D and trimming were determined from the DNA. A total of 250,000 to 300,000 clones appear in this sample, roughly 77% of them only once. More than 2.5% of the sample belongs to the ten largest clones.

From the germline V gene (reference sequence), CDR1 is LNHDA and CDR2 is SQIVND. V lost 6 bases and J lost 0 bases, and the count of bases not matched to a germline gene is 22. Taken from cysteine to phenylalanine, the CDR3 has 21 residues. The DNA shown is the 63-base CDR3, in frame from base 1. Study-wide conclusions, independent of this receptor: The amount of clinical and demographic metadata varied by source and participant and was provided uncurated.

This clone was seen just once. Its cognate antigen has yet to be identified. Base qualities were left out, and no much larger clone turns up one base away. Each collaborating institution followed its own protocols to collect whole blood in K2EDTA tubes. For TCRbeta analysis, collaborators shipped samples in one of three forms: frozen whole blood, isolated PBMCs, or DNA extracted from either of those sample types. This TCR came from a woman over 75 with acute or convalescent COVID-19. Sequences were obtained from peripheral blood. The chain is encoded by TRBV19 joined to TRBJ2-4; 8 bases in the middle match TRBD1. The nucleotides are TGTGCCAGTAGCCCCTACTCATATCAGGTCGGGACAGGAGTAGCCAAAAACATTCAGTACTTC. This encodes CASSPYSYQVGTGVAKNIQYF.